A selection of T cell receptor beta chains follows, all from one sample in a study of cytomegalovirus exposure and HLA in healthy donors. Sequencing used immunoSEQ multiplex PCR; TCRdb keeps in-frame clones, though not all of them. In the table there are 150,000 to 200,000 clones, 77% of which are singletons. What was sequenced was PBMCs. All receptors derive from a young man in good health and CMV-seronegative. Each CDR3 is given with its conserved first and last residue. A D gene is named only where the DNA matches it firmly. Clone size, where shown, is once, few, many, or a class for clones that have expanded.

d_call: .
clone_size: .
cdr3_length: 13
v_call: TRBV7-3
j_call: TRBJ2-1
cdr3_aa: CASSFSPQNEQFF
cdr3_nt: TGTGCCAGCAGCTTTTCCCCCCAGAATGAGCAGTTCTTC

d_call: TRBD1
clone_size: .
cdr3_length: 14
v_call: TRBV4-1
j_call: TRBJ2-2
cdr3_aa: CASRRGRDTGELFF
cdr3_nt: TGCGCCAGCAGGAGGGGGCGCGACACCGGGGAGCTGTTTTTT

d_call: .
clone_size: few
cdr3_length: 15
v_call: TRBV6-6
j_call: TRBJ1-2
cdr3_aa: CASSYSTGRDPGYTF
cdr3_nt: TGTGCCAGCAGTTACTCGACTGGGCGGGACCCGGGCTACACCTTC

d_call: .
clone_size: few
cdr3_length: 18
v_call: TRBV11-3
j_call: TRBJ1-1
cdr3_aa: CASSPRAGDTPPDTEAFF
cdr3_nt: TGTGCCAGCAGCCCCAGGGCCGGGGACACTCCGCCGGACACTGAAGCTTTCTTT

d_call: .
clone_size: .
cdr3_length: 14
v_call: TRBV30
j_call: TRBJ1-5
cdr3_aa: CAWSDAQGSQPQHF
cdr3_nt: TGTGCCTGGAGTGATGCCCAGGGGAGTCAGCCCCAGCATTTT

d_call: TRBD2
clone_size: .
cdr3_length: 15
v_call: TRBV13
j_call: TRBJ2-7
cdr3_aa: CASSWRTGGPYEQYF
cdr3_nt: TGTGCCAGCAGCTGGAGAACGGGAGGGCCCTACGAGCAGTACTTC

d_call: .
clone_size: .
cdr3_length: 17
v_call: TRBV4-2
j_call: TRBJ1-1
cdr3_aa: CASSQEGPGIMNTEAFF
cdr3_nt: TGTGCCAGCAGCCAAGAAGGCCCAGGAATTATGAACACTGAAGCTTTCTTT

d_call: .
clone_size: .
cdr3_length: 14
v_call: TRBV13
j_call: TRBJ1-3
cdr3_aa: CASSLQGTGNTIYF
cdr3_nt: TGTGCCAGCAGCTTACAGGGTACTGGAAACACCATATATTTT

d_call: TRBD2
clone_size: few
cdr3_length: 14
v_call: TRBV7-7
j_call: TRBJ2-5
cdr3_aa: CASSQGAGQETQYF
cdr3_nt: TGTGCTAGCAGCCAAGGAGCGGGGCAAGAGACCCAGTACTTC

d_call: .
clone_size: .
cdr3_length: 12
v_call: TRBV27
j_call: TRBJ2-7
cdr3_aa: CASSTQGGEQYF
cdr3_nt: TGTGCCAGCAGTACCCAGGGAGGCGAGCAGTACTTC

d_call: TRBD1
clone_size: .
cdr3_length: 17
v_call: TRBV19
j_call: TRBJ2-6
cdr3_aa: CASTPGQGITGANVLTF
cdr3_nt: TGTGCCAGTACCCCGGGACAGGGAATAACTGGGGCCAACGTCCTGACTTTC

d_call: TRBD1
clone_size: once
cdr3_length: 14
v_call: TRBV6-5
j_call: TRBJ1-1
cdr3_aa: CASNRQGHTPEAFF
cdr3_nt: TGTGCCAGCAACCGACAGGGTCACACGCCCGAAGCTTTCTTT

d_call: .
clone_size: .
cdr3_length: 13
v_call: TRBV18
j_call: TRBJ1-2
cdr3_aa: CASSPSRVDGYTF
cdr3_nt: TGTGCCAGCTCACCGAGCAGGGTTGATGGCTACACCTTC

d_call: TRBD1
clone_size: few
cdr3_length: 14
v_call: TRBV5-1
j_call: TRBJ1-1
cdr3_aa: CASSRGTANTEAFF
cdr3_nt: TGCGCCAGCAGCAGAGGGACAGCGAACACTGAAGCTTTCTTT

d_call: .
clone_size: once
cdr3_length: 14
v_call: TRBV9
j_call: TRBJ1-4
cdr3_aa: CASSVGDSNEKLFF
cdr3_nt: TGTGCCAGCAGCGTAGGTGACAGTAATGAAAAACTGTTTTTT

d_call: TRBD2
clone_size: once
cdr3_length: 15
v_call: TRBV5-4
j_call: TRBJ2-7
cdr3_aa: CASSPGTSGNYEQYF
cdr3_nt: TGTGCCAGCAGCCCCGGGACTAGCGGGAACTACGAGCAGTACTTC

d_call: .
clone_size: .
cdr3_length: 14
v_call: TRBV7-2
j_call: TRBJ2-1
cdr3_aa: CASSALGTYNEQFF
cdr3_nt: TGTGCCAGCAGCGCGCTAGGGACTTACAATGAGCAGTTCTTC

d_call: TRBD1
clone_size: .
cdr3_length: 16
v_call: TRBV15
j_call: TRBJ2-1
cdr3_aa: CATSRDRGMGYNEQFF
cdr3_nt: TGTGCCACCAGCAGGGACAGGGGTATGGGCTACAATGAGCAGTTCTTC

d_call: .
clone_size: .
cdr3_length: 13
v_call: TRBV9
j_call: TRBJ2-1
cdr3_aa: CASSVVADNEQFF
cdr3_nt: TGTGCCAGCAGCGTAGTAGCGGACAATGAGCAGTTCTTC

d_call: .
clone_size: few
cdr3_length: 15
v_call: TRBV21-1
j_call: TRBJ2-3
cdr3_aa: CASSKGTRPADTQYF
cdr3_nt: TGTGCCAGCAGCAAAGGAACCCGTCCGGCAGATACGCAGTATTTT

d_call: .
clone_size: .
cdr3_length: 16
v_call: TRBV7-2
j_call: TRBJ2-2
cdr3_aa: CASSLQGQSPSGELFF
cdr3_nt: TGTGCCAGCAGCTTACAGGGGCAGTCTCCATCCGGGGAGCTGTTTTTT

d_call: .
clone_size: .
cdr3_length: 13
v_call: TRBV5-4
j_call: TRBJ1-1
cdr3_aa: CASSLELGLEAFF
cdr3_nt: TGTGCCAGCAGCTTGGAGCTCGGTTTGGAAGCTTTCTTT

d_call: .
clone_size: .
cdr3_length: 18
v_call: TRBV18
j_call: TRBJ2-5
cdr3_aa: CASSSGLLVPGKQETQYF
cdr3_nt: TGTGCCAGCTCCTCAGGCCTGCTTGTCCCAGGGAAACAAGAGACCCAGTACTTC

d_call: TRBD2
clone_size: .
cdr3_length: 15
v_call: TRBV2
j_call: TRBJ2-3
cdr3_aa: CASTRTSGNTDTQYF
cdr3_nt: TGTGCCAGCACTAGGACTAGCGGAAACACAGATACGCAGTATTTT

d_call: TRBD2
clone_size: once
cdr3_length: 18
v_call: TRBV9
j_call: TRBJ2-3
cdr3_aa: CASSVGGLAGRYTDTQYF
cdr3_nt: TGTGCCAGCAGCGTAGGAGGTCTAGCGGGACGGTACACAGATACGCAGTATTTT

d_call: TRBD1
clone_size: .
cdr3_length: 15
v_call: TRBV11-3
j_call: TRBJ2-1
cdr3_aa: CASSLGTGIGNEQFF
cdr3_nt: TGTGCCAGCAGCTTGGGGACAGGGATTGGCAATGAGCAGTTCTTC

d_call: .
clone_size: .
cdr3_length: 15
v_call: TRBV11-3
j_call: TRBJ2-2
cdr3_aa: CASSRRQINTGELFF
cdr3_nt: TGTGCCAGCAGCCGCAGACAGATAAACACCGGGGAGCTGTTTTTT

d_call: TRBD2
clone_size: .
cdr3_length: 19
v_call: TRBV7-9
j_call: TRBJ2-5
cdr3_aa: CASSSIPLGSRERQETQYF
cdr3_nt: TGTGCCAGCAGCTCTATCCCCCTTGGGTCGCGGGAGAGACAAGAGACCCAGTACTTC

d_call: .
clone_size: .
cdr3_length: 13
v_call: TRBV5-4
j_call: TRBJ2-7
cdr3_aa: CASSLRDNYEQYF
cdr3_nt: TGTGCCAGCAGCTTGAGGGACAACTACGAGCAGTACTTC